Following are 32 T cell receptor beta chains from one sample sequenced in a study of tumor-infiltrating lymphocytes in primary liver carcinoma. The researchers produced TCR beta cDNA from around 500 ng total RNA with a constant-region primer. Three nested multiplex PCR rounds, a slightly modified ARM-PCR, produced the libraries for TCR beta. Primers for the first two PCR rounds were TRBV1-TRBV30 forward primers and a C-beta reverse primer (around 11 cycles per round). One entry per CDR3 protein results from TCRdb running MiXCR on the multiplex PCR reads. The profile shows fewer than 40,000 distinct CDR3 sequences, approximately 76% of them singletons. Extraction of RNA together with DNA used about 18-31 mg of unsorted bulk tissue. Sequenced material: liver tumor tissue from sampling region 3. The subset is: tumor region T3, left-lateral pole. The source is a woman aged 25 to 45 with primary liver carcinoma and hepatitis B virus infection.

A note on this clonotype: A much larger clone sits a single nucleotide away, making a read error possible. This CDR3 is missing its conserved last phenylalanine or tryptophan, likely due to a read error. The chain uses TRBV6-1 and TRBJ2-7; 8 bases fit TRBD2. Germline-derived CDR1 and CDR2 are MNHNS and SASEGT. The CDR3 has 15 amino acids. The V and J ends lost 1 base and 3 bases, in that order; junction bases with no gene match: 5. The CDR3 nucleotides are TGTGCCAGCAGTGAAGAGGCGGGGGGTAGCTACGAGCAGTACTCC. Translation: CASSEEAGGSYEQYS.

In the case of this clonotype: An end of the junction differs from the germline gene, which may be a read error. The rearrangement uses TRBV6-6 and TRBJ1-5; TRBD1 matches at 8 bases. The CDR3 is 14 amino acids. In germline, CDR1 is MNHNY, CDR2 SVGAGI (reference sequence). The CDR3 sequence is CTSSTTGVGQPQDF. The CDR3 nucleotides read TGTACCAGCAGTACGACAGGGGTCGGCCAGCCCCAGGATTTT.

The chain joins TRBV14 to TRBJ2-7, with D maybe TRBD2 (6 bases). The V and J ends lost 4 bases and 1 base respectively, with 20 bases between them. CDR1 is SGHDN, CDR2 FVKESK, per germline. CDR3 length: 17 amino acids. This chain's CDR3 is CASSRESEETRSYEQYF. As DNA, the CDR3 is TGTGCCAGCAGCCGAGAGTCGGAGGAGACTAGGTCCTACGAGCAGTACTTC.

Regarding this clonotype: Compared with germline, one end of the junction differs, possibly owing to a read error. The rearrangement joins TRBV11-2 to TRBJ2-3; weak D call: TRBD2 (5 bases). The CDR3 is 14 amino acids. Germline loops: CDR1 SGHAT, CDR2 FQNNGV. DNA of the CDR3: TGTGCCAGCAGCTTAGTTGGGAGCACATATACACAGTATTTT. Translated, it gives CASSLVGSTYTQYF. The full variable domain, with the rest looked up from reference TRBV11-2 and TRBJ2-3, is EAGVAQSPRYKIIEKRQSVAFWCNPISGHATLYWYQQILGQGPKLLIQFQNNGVVDDSQLPKDRFSAERLKGVDSTLKIQPAKLEDSAVYLCASSLVGSTYTQYFGPGTRLTVL.

This clonotype was observed a single time. This rearrangement joins TRBV6-5 to TRBJ1-2; D gene ambiguous. Germline loops: CDR1 MNHEY, CDR2 SVGAGI. The CDR3 has 12 residues. The CDR3 nucleotides are TGTAGCAGCAGTTCACCAGGCGTCGGTTACACCTTC. Its protein is CSSSSPGVGYTF.

A word on this clonotype: Because the CDR3 is missing its conserved closing phenylalanine or tryptophan, this is likely a read error. The chain employs TRBV4-1 and TRBJ2-3; D uncertain. The CDR3 is 18 amino acids. Germline V lookup: CDR1 MGHRA, CDR2 YSYEKL. Written as DNA, the CDR3 is TGCGCCAGCAGCCAACTAGGCATGGCAGCTGAAGACTCGGATATGCAGTATTCT. Its protein product is CASSQLGMAAEDSDMQYS.

This clonotype was counted between two and nine times. The chain is built from TRBV11-2 and TRBJ2-1; TRBD2 matches at 12 bases. The CDR3 contains 17 residues. With 0 bases clipped from V and 6 bases from J, the junction kept 6 bases outside the gene matches. CDR1 and CDR2 from the germline V gene are SGHAT and FQNNGV. In DNA, the CDR3 is TGTGCCAGCAGCTTAGAGACTGCTAGCGGGAGGGCCAATGAGCAGTTCTTC. Translated: CASSLETASGRANEQFF.

Regarding this clonotype: A junction end diverges from the germline sequence, so it may reflect a read error. The rearrangement uses TRBV6-5 and TRBJ1-2, with TRBD1 matching over 8 bases. This CDR3 comprises 14 residues. The germline gives CDR1 MNHEY, CDR2 SVGAGI. The CDR3 DNA reads TGTGCCAGCAGATATGACGGACAGGGCAGCGGCTATACCTTC. It specifies CASRYDGQGSGYTF.

V gene TRBV29-1 combines with J gene TRBJ1-1; no reliable D call. Germline lookup yields CDR1 SQVTM and CDR2 ANQGSEA. The CDR3 totals 14 residues. V was shortened by 2 bases and J by 5 bases, with 15 bases between the two germline ends. The DNA for the CDR3 is TGCAGCGTTGAACATTCGGGTGGAAGAACTGAAGCTTTCTTT. It translates to CSVEHSGGRTEAFF.

This sequence joins TRBV11-2 and TRBJ2-7; TRBD1 is a possible D gene (7 bases). This CDR3 contains 17 residues. V was shortened by 10 bases and J by 3 bases, with 28 bases between the two germline ends. CDR1 SGHAT and CDR2 FQNNGV come from the germline V gene. CDR3 nucleotides: TGTGCCACCTGTATCACAGGAGGGGGCTCTTGGATCTACGAGCAGTACTTC. Translation gives CATCITGGGSWIYEQYF.

Concerning this clonotype: Possible read error: a much larger clone is one base away. J is TRBJ2-1 and V is TRBV7-9; TRBD2 matches at 8 bases. The CDR3 is 16 amino acids. The V gene's germline CDR1 is SEHNR and CDR2 FQNEAQ (reference sequence). DNA for the CDR3: TGTGCCAGCAGTCCGGCCCCTATCTTAGCGGGATTAGAGCAGCTCTTC. It yields the protein CASSPAPILAGLEQLF.

The V and J genes are TRBV11-2 and TRBJ2-4; perhaps TRBD2 as D (5 bases). This CDR3 spans 16 amino acids. Trimming took off 10 bases at V and 4 bases at J, with 23 bases between the two ends. Germline V gene sequence: CDR1 SGHAT, CDR2 FQNNGV. The CDR3 region is CANRPILGLAKNIQYF. The CDR3 bases are TGTGCCAACAGACCCATATTGGGTCTAGCAAAAAACATTCAGTACTTC.

In the case of this clonotype: A much larger clone lies a single base off, so this may be a read error. The chain links TRBV12-3 or TRBV12-4 to TRBJ2-5; 8 nucleotides align to TRBD1. Trimming at V came to 7 bases and at J to 9 bases, leaving 10 bases not matched to a gene. The CDR3 length is 13 residues. The CDR3 DNA follows: TGTGCCAGCAATACGGACAGGGCCAGGGCCCAGTACTTC. This translates into CASNTDRARAQYF.

There are many counts of this clonotype. The rearrangement joins TRBV11-2 to TRBJ2-7; the D gene is possibly TRBD2 (6 bases). The V end lost 0 bases, the J end lost 2 bases, and 11 bases lay between the germline ends. CDR1 SGHAT and CDR2 FQNNGV come from the germline V gene. This CDR3 contains 15 residues. CDR3 amino acids: CASSLDPAGTYEQYF. The CDR3 DNA reads as TGTGCCAGCAGCTTAGACCCTGCGGGGACCTACGAGCAGTACTTC.

This clonotype was detected many times. The chain is built from TRBV11-3 and TRBJ2-1, with D perhaps TRBD2 (6 bases). This CDR3 comprises 15 residues. CDR1 and CDR2 (germline): SGHNT, YENEEA. V was cut by 1 base and J by 3 bases, with 10 bases left in between. CDR3 region: CASSLGGGVYNEQFF. The CDR3 DNA reads TGTGCCAGCAGCTTAGGTGGAGGGGTCTACAATGAGCAGTTCTTC.

This clonotype was seen more than once but under ten times. This chain links TRBV28 with TRBJ1-5; 9 nucleotides align to TRBD1. CDR1 and CDR2 from the germline V gene are MDHEN and SYDVKM. Germline trimming cut 6 bases from V and 11 bases from J; bases unmatched to any gene: 14. CDR3 length equals 15 residues. The CDR3 loop reads CASRKSQGAGESQHF. For the CDR3, the DNA is TGTGCCAGCAGAAAGTCACAGGGGGCAGGAGAGTCCCAGCATTTT.

This sequence joins TRBV11-2 and TRBJ1-5, with unresolved D. Trimming shortened V by 6 bases and J by 7 bases, and 16 bases separated the two germline ends. CDR3 length: 14 residues. The V gene's germline CDR1 is SGHAT and CDR2 FQNNGV. The CDR3 loop is CASSLNHACQPQHF. The CDR3 DNA reads TGTGCCAGCAGTTTAAATCACGCTTGCCAGCCCCAGCATTTT. The complete variable domain, with remaining parts taken from reference TRBV11-2 and TRBJ1-5, reads EAGVAQSPRYKIIEKRQSVAFWCNPISGHATLYWYQQILGQGPKLLIQFQNNGVVDDSQLPKDRFSAERLKGVDSTLKIQPAKLEDSAVYLCASSLNHACQPQHFGDGTRLSIL.

The gene calls are TRBV4-1 and TRBJ2-4; tentative D call: TRBD1 (6 bases). The CDR3 runs 16 residues. Germline V CDR1 and CDR2: MGHRA, YSYEKL. The V end was cut by 4 bases, the J end by 15 bases, with 28 bases between. CDR3 loop: CASSPEMDRDTSRWYF. As DNA, the CDR3 is TGCGCCAGCAGCCCAGAGATGGATAGGGACACAAGCAGGTGGTACTTC.

This clonotype was picked up many times. This likely comes from a read error, as the CDR3 has no conserved phenylalanine or tryptophan at its end. The rearrangement links TRBV11-2 to TRBJ2-1, with TRBD2 identical over 8 bases. The V and J ends lost 4 bases and 5 bases, in that order; junction bases with no gene match: 7. Germline CDR1 is SGHAT and CDR2 is FQNNGV. This CDR3 is built from 15 residues. The DNA of the CDR3 is TGTGCCAGCAGCTGGGCTAGCGGGTTTAACAATGAGCAGTTCTCC. It specifies CASSWASGFNNEQFS.

For this clonotype: A read error may be the cause here, since a much bigger clone is one base away. The chain has TRBV29-1 and TRBJ2-3, with 8 bases that match TRBD2. This CDR3 spans 15 amino acids. Germline-derived CDR1 and CDR2 are SQVTM and ANQGSEA. The CDR3 nucleotides read TGCAGCTCACGAGGGCTAGCGGGCGTCACAGTTACGCGGTATTTT. This sequence encodes CSSRGLAGVTVTRYF.

On this clonotype: At one of its ends the junction is not consistent with the germline gene, which may arise from a read error. This chain links TRBV6-5 with TRBJ2-7; TRBD1 might be the D (6 bases). CDR1 is MNHEY, CDR2 SVGAGI, per germline. The CDR3 contains 14 residues. The CDR3 protein is CARSYKDSSYEQYF. CDR3 bases: TGTGCCAGGAGTTACAAGGACAGCAGCTACGAGCAGTACTTC.

This clonotype has ten or more counts. V and J are TRBV29-1 and TRBJ2-5; 11 positions match TRBD1. The germline V gene has CDR1 SQVTM and CDR2 ANQGSEA. The CDR3 totals 15 residues. Trimming took 4 bases from V and 5 from J; bases not matched to a gene: 9. The CDR3 loop reads CSVGSGTGGLETQYF. For the CDR3, the DNA is TGCAGCGTTGGGTCCGGGACAGGGGGTCTGGAGACCCAGTACTTC. The entire variable domain, with the rest obtained from reference TRBV29-1 and TRBJ2-5, is as follows: SAVISQKPSRDICQRGTSLTIQCQVDSQVTMMFWYRQQPGQSLTLIATANQGSEATYESGFVIDKFPISRPNLTFSTLTVSNMSPEDSSIYLCSVGSGTGGLETQYFGPGTRLLVL.

This clonotype showed up many times. Given a much more abundant clone one base away, this may be a read error. This chain links TRBV28 with TRBJ2-7, with 8 bases aligning to TRBD1. Germline loops: CDR1 MDHEN, CDR2 SYDVKM. The CDR3 runs 14 residues. The CDR3 sequence: CASKGDRSPYEHYF. The CDR3 nucleotides are TGTGCCAGCAAGGGGGACAGGAGTCCCTACGAGCACTACTTC.

Remarks on this clonotype: The germline gene is not matched at one end of the junction; a read error may be the cause. The V and J genes are TRBV12-3 or TRBV12-4 and TRBJ1-4, with D possibly being TRBD1 (5 bases). The length of the CDR3 is 14 residues. The CDR3 reads CTSRDLPTNEKPFF. The CDR3 nucleotides are TGCACCAGCAGGGATTTGCCGACTAATGAAAAACCGTTTTTT.

This clonotype is termed medium-sized. V and J are TRBV29-1 and TRBJ1-2; the D is unclear. Germline V gene data show CDR1 as SQVTM and CDR2 as ANQGSEA. The CDR3 covers 11 residues. V was shortened by 7 bases and J by 5 bases, with 11 bases between the two germline ends. The CDR3 region has the DNA TGCAGCGCTTTGGTCTCATATGGCTACACCTTC. Encoded protein: CSALVSYGYTF.

Notes on this clonotype: Without the conserved terminal phenylalanine or tryptophan, this CDR3 likely stems from a read error. The limits of the CDR3 on the DNA are not certain, so only TCRdb's listed CDR3 is given. The chain joins TRBV29-1 to TRBJ2-1; the table's D gene call, TRBD2, was not cross checked with the DNA. Germline V gene sequence: CDR1 SQVTM, CDR2 ANQGSEA. The CDR3 numbers 12 amino acids, ends counted. CDR3 amino acids: CSVVVWEGRKFI.

In the case of this clonotype: Since no conserved phenylalanine or tryptophan closes the CDR3, a read error is the likely cause. The rearrangement uses TRBV11-2 and TRBJ2-3; 8 positions agree with TRBD2. CDR1 and CDR2 from the germline V gene are SGHAT and FQNNGV. The CDR3 is 17 residues long. The CDR3 sequence: CASSHRGSGSLTDMQYL. In nucleotides, the CDR3 is TGTGCTAGCAGCCATCGAGGGAGCGGGAGCCTCACAGATATGCAGTATTTG.

This clonotype was counted at least ten times. A single base separates this from a much larger clone, so it may be a read error. The chain is built from TRBV11-2 and TRBJ1-6; D gene ambiguous. Per the germline V gene, CDR1 is SGHAT and CDR2 is FQNNGV. The germline V and J ends were trimmed by 7 bases and 7 bases, with 11 bases remaining between them. The CDR3 consists of 13 residues. In nucleotides, the CDR3 is TGTGCCAGCATCTTTGTAATGAATTCACCCCTCCACTTT. This encodes CASIFVMNSPLHF.

A note on this clonotype: The junction does not match germline at one end; this may be a read error. The V gene is TRBV13, the J gene TRBJ2-3; TRBD1 is a possible D gene (5 bases). This CDR3 region has 13 residues. The germline gives CDR1 PRHDT, CDR2 FYEKMQ (reference sequence). The CDR3 here is CASSLGDTGTQYF. CDR3 DNA sequence: TGTGCCAGCAGCTTAGGAGACACAGGTACGCAGTATTTT.

About this clonotype itself: It may be a read error: a sequence one base away is much more abundant. The chain recombines TRBV28 with TRBJ2-1, with a weak D call TRBD1 (5 bases). There are 11 residues in the CDR3. Germline CDR1 is MDHEN and CDR2 is SYDVKM. The CDR3 nucleotides read TGTGCCAACAGTTTTAGGGGTGAGCAGTTGTTC. Its translation: CANSFRGEQLF.

This clonotype was seen only once. A much larger clone sits a single nucleotide away, making a read error possible. The gene calls are TRBV6-5 and TRBJ1-1; D uncertain. The CDR3 has 16 amino acids. V was pared by 6 bases and J by 1 base, with 18 bases between. Germline V gives CDR1 MNHEY, CDR2 SVGAGI. The CDR3 sequence: CASRPGDGIRNTEAFF. The CDR3 bases are TGTGCCAGCAGACCCGGAGACGGCATCAGGAACACTGAAGCTTTCTTT.

In regard to this clonotype: Likely a read error: the CDR3 ends without its conserved phenylalanine or tryptophan. Because the CDR3's place on the DNA is in doubt, the DNA is left out and the CDR3 is given as listed by TCRdb. V and J are TRBV28 and TRBJ2-2; TRBD2 is taken as the D call from the table, unchecked against the DNA. CDR1 MDHEN and CDR2 SYDVKM come from the germline V gene. The CDR3 region is 14 residues in length, termini included. CDR3: CASTKAGATGEPFS.